The T cell receptor beta chain under discussion was sequenced for a study of T cell responses to AZD1222 COVID-19 vaccine. Second doses were pooled across both intervals (about 4 or about 12 weeks). A word on this clone: Its antigen is unknown.

Generated by immunoSEQ multiplex PCR, the TCRdb table keeps only in-frame clones and is missing some. Among around 70,000 clones listed, nearly 90% were seen once. Study-wide results and caveats: In a largely white British group with more females than males, clonal diversity was possibly underestimated. The study sampled repertoires only after the peak T cell response. Seropositive AZD1222 recipients at baseline numbered only five to seven.

This clonotype originated in an adult who received the AZD1222 COVID-19 vaccine. Sequencing used peripheral blood, obtained 28 days after the second AZD1222 dose.

CDR3 sequence reads: CASSPGQGALGYTF. CDR3 in DNA: TGTGCCAGTAGCCCGGGACAGGGGGCACTGGGCTACACCTTC. This chain joins TRBV19 and TRBJ1-2; 12 bases agree with TRBD1. CDR1 is LNHDA and CDR2 is SQIVND in the germline V gene (reference sequence). The CDR3 loop spans 14 amino acids. V shed 6 bases, J shed 8 bases, and the junction held 7 bases outside the gene matches. Variable domain in full (rest from reference TRBV19 and TRBJ1-2): DGGITQSPKYLFRKEGQNVTLSCEQNLNHDAMYWYRQDPGQGLRLIYYSQIVNDFQKGDIAEGYSVSREKKESFPLTVTSAQKNPTAFYLCASSPGQGALGYTFGSGTRLTVV.